The clone carrying this TCR beta chain showed up just a few times. These data come from a study of blood T cell repertoires in COVID-19. V was clipped by 3 bases and J by 7 bases; unmatched bases: 0. The germline gives CDR1 GTSNPN, CDR2 SVGIG (reference sequence). The CDR3 is 11 amino acids. The table came from immunoSEQ multiplex PCR; TCRdb's copy has only in-frame clones and leaves some out. Here the sample spans roughly 50,000 clones, 89% being singletons. This chain links TRBV30 with TRBJ1-2; the match to TRBD1 covers 9 bases. The sequencing input was peripheral blood. The receptor was isolated from an older woman with active COVID-19. The CDR3, as DNA: TGTGCCTGGAGGACAGGGGGTGGCTACACCTTC. This translates into CAWRTGGGYTF.